The clone carrying this TCR beta chain was detected a few times. These data come from a study of T-cell memory formation after mild COVID-19. Study overall: Largely, the TCR clusters proved donor specific.

From 5'RACE with constant-segment primers came TCR alpha and TCR beta cDNA libraries that carried sample barcodes and UMIs. TCRdb reprocessed the 5' RACE reads via MiXCR and lists one record per CDR3 protein. The sample carries about 400,000 distinct CDR3 sequences, 23% recorded once. Sequenced material: PBMCs or a T cell subset sorted from them (not recorded which). This TCR was sampled from an adult woman who had mild COVID-19 (a few samples of this study predate the infection). Cell type and time point are not known.

CDR3 in DNA: TGCGCCAGCAGCCCCCAATTCCGGGGGGCCAACAGGGACTCCTACGAGCAGTACTTC. Protein sequence: CASSPQFRGANRDSYEQYF. This rearrangement joins TRBV5-1 to TRBJ2-7; the D gene is possibly TRBD2 (7 bases). CDR1 is SGHRS, CDR2 YFSETQ, per germline. Trimming pared 4 bases from V and 0 bases from J, leaving 26 bases between. The CDR3 covers 19 residues.